This TCR beta chain comes out of a study of blood T cell repertoires in COVID-19. Study in general: There were acute and convalescent COVID-19 samples, and they came from the United States, Italy and Spain. The analysed material was cDNA or gDNA that came from T cells, B-cell-depleted T cells, or PBMCs.

Seattle patients were enrolled during active infection and followed longitudinally. Per germline, CDR1 LGHNA and CDR2 YNFKEQ. V gave up 1 base and J gave up 7 bases, with 14 bases separating them. The length of the CDR3 is 14 residues. Study processing details: Nucleated cell counts were estimated from reference gene primer amplification. Some clones are missing from TCRdb's copy, which holds only in-frame ones; the method was immunoSEQ multiplex PCR. V and J calls and clone size follow that table, whereas D and trimming were derived from the DNA. This repertoire shows 300,000 to 400,000 clones, about 90% found once; its top ten account for around 3%.

The chain links TRBV4-2 to TRBJ2-7; TRBD2 might be the D (5 bases). This receptor was obtained from a young woman with COVID-19, enrolled during active disease. Sequencing input: peripheral blood. CDR3 nucleotide sequence: TGTGCCAGCAGCCAAGTGGGTCGGCCGGGGGAGCAGTACTTC. Protein product: CASSQVGRPGEQYF.